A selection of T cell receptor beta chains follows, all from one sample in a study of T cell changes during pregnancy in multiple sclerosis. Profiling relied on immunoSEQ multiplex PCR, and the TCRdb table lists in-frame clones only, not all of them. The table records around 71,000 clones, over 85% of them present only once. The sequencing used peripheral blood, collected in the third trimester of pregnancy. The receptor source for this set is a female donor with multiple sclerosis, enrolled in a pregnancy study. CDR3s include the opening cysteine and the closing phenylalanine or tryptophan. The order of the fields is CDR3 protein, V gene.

CASSGRNRDKIF TRBV6-1
CASSLGGTADQPQHF TRBV5-6
CASSLTAYEQYF TRBV28
CSVVGGRGADTQYF TRBV29-1
CASSQGGWTEAFF TRBV4-3
CAWSEGLGRGVDGYTF TRBV30
CASSLDREEQYF TRBV7-2
CASSLAVAGLSYNEQFF TRBV5-1
CASSLAPGLAGGGEQFF TRBV5-1
CASSPLRGLGYTF TRBV19
CASSLGAGLSYEQYF TRBV7-2
CASTHRGWNQPQHF TRBV19
CARSSTGTGVEKLFF TRBV19
CSVGHLAGGPRSYNEQFF TRBV29-1
CTSSKGLAHNNEQFF TRBV1
CASTPGDTGELFF TRBV6-4
CASGGQGRYEQYF TRBV28
CASRERVSYEQYF TRBV13
CASSLDGDYEQYF TRBV5-6
CASSHDTGELFF TRBV19
CASRTASSYEQYF TRBV13
CASGLIISGQPRETQYF TRBV12-5
CASSLGQGDEQYF TRBV5-6
CASSSLAGANTGELFF TRBV5-4
CASSLEGARISFF TRBV13
CASSGRHKNEQFF TRBV19
CASSSTARGDTEAFF TRBV6-5
CASSSDTSSYEQYF TRBV6-6
CASSLVWEVEQFF TRBV11-2
CASSIDKGVGNQPQHF TRBV19
CASSPFWGTSGGGDTQYF TRBV9
CASSFSGTPSYEQYF TRBV5-6
CASRIQGGEQYF TRBV28
CASSVDRAAGANVLTF TRBV2
CASITGTNTGELFF TRBV6-1
CASSETQGALDTEAFF TRBV28
CASNLAGGVTGELFF TRBV6-6
CSATGTAPYEQYF TRBV29-1
CASGSPSTGIYNEQFF TRBV12-5
CASSLATSGRYEQYF TRBV5-1